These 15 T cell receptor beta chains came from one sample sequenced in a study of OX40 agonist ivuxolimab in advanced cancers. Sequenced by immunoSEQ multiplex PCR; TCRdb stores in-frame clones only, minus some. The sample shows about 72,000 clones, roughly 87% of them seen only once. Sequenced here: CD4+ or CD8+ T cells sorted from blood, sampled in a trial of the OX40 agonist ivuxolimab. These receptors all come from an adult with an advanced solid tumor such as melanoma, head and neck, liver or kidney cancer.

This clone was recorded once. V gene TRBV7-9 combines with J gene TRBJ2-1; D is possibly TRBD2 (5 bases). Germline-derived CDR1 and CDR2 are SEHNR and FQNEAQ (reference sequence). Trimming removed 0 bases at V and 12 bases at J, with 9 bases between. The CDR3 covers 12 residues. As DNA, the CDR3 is TGTGCCAGCAGCTTAGCGGAGGCGGGGCAGTTCTTC. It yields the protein CASSLAEAGQFF.

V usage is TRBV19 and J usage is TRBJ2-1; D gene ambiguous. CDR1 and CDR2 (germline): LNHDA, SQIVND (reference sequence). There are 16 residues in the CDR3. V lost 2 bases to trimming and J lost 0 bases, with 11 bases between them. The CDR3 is CASSIKGGLSYNEQFF. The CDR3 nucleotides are TGTGCCAGTAGTATAAAGGGCGGCCTCTCCTACAATGAGCAGTTCTTC.

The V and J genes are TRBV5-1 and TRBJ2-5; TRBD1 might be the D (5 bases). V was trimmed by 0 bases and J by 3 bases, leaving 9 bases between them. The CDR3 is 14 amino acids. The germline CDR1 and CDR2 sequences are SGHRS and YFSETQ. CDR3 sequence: CASSLVAGKETQYF. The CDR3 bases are TGCGCCAGCAGCTTGGTGGCAGGGAAAGAGACCCAGTACTTC.

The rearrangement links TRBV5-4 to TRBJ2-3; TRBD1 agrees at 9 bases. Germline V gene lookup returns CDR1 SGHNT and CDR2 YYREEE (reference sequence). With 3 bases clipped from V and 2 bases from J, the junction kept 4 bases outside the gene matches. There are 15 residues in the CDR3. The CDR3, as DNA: TGTGCCAGCAGCTCTGACAGGGGGTCCACAGATACGCAGTATTTT. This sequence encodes CASSSDRGSTDTQYF.

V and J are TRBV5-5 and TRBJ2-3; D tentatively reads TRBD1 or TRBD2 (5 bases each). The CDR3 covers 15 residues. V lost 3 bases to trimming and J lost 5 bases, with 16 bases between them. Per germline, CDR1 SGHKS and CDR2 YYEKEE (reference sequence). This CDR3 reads CASSYDGADVDTQYF. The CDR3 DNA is TGTGCCAGCAGCTACGACGGGGCCGACGTAGATACGCAGTATTTT.

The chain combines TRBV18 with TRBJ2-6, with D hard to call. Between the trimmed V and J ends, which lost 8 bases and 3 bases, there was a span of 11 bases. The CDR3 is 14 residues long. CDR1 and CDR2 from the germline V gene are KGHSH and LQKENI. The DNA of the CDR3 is TGTGCCAGCGGGCGGAATGTTGGGGCCAACGTCCTGACTTTC. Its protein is CASGRNVGANVLTF.

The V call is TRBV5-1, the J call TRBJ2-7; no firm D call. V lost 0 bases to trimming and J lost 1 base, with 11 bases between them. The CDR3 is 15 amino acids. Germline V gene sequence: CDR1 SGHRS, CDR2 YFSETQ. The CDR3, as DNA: TGCGCCAGCAGCTTGGGGCCTGATTTTTCCTACGAGCAGTACTTC. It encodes CASSLGPDFSYEQYF.

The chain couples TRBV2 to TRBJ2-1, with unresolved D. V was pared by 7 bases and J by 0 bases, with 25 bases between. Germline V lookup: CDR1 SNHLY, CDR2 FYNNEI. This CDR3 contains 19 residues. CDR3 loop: CASTPEVALLPSSYNEQFF. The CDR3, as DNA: TGTGCCAGCACCCCTGAGGTAGCATTACTACCAAGCTCCTACAATGAGCAGTTCTTC. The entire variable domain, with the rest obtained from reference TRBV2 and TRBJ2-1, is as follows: EPEVTQTPSHQVTQMGQEVILRCVPISNHLYFYWYRQILGQKVEFLVSFYNNEISEKSEIFDDQFSVERPDGSNFTLKIRSTKLEDSAMYFCASTPEVALLPSSYNEQFFGPGTRLTVL.

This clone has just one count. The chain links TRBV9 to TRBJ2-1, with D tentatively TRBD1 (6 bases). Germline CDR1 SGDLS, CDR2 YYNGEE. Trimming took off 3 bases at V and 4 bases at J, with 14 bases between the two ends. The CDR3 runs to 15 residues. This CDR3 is CASSALQGDYNEQFF. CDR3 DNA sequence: TGTGCCAGCAGCGCCCTACAGGGAGATTACAATGAGCAGTTCTTC.

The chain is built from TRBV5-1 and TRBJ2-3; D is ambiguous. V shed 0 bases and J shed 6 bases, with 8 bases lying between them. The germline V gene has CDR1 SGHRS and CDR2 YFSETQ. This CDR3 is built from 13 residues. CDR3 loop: CASSLVPSDTQYF. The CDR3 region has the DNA TGCGCCAGCAGCTTGGTCCCCTCCGATACGCAGTATTTT.

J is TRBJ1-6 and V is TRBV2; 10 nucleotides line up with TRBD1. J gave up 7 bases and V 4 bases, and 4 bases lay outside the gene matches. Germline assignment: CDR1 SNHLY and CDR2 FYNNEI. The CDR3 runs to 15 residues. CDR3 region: CASSGMDRGNSPLHF. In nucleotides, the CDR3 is TGTGCCAGCAGTGGGATGGACAGGGGGAATTCACCCCTCCACTTT.

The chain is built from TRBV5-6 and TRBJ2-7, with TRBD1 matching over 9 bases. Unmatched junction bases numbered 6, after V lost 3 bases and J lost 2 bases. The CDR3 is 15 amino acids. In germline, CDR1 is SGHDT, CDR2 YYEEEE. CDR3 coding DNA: TGTGCCAGCAGCTCCCTCCGACAGGGGGCCTACGAGCAGTACTTC. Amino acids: CASSSLRQGAYEQYF.

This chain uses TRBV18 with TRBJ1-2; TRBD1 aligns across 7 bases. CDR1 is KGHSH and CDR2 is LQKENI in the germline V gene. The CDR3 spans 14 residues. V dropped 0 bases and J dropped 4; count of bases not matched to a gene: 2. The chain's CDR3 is CASSPPDRLYGYTF. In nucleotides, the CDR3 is TGTGCCAGCTCACCACCGGACAGGCTCTATGGCTACACCTTC. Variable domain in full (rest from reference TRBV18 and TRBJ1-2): NAGVMQNPRHLVRRRGQEARLRCSPMKGHSHVYWYRQLPEEGLKFMVYLQKENIIDESGMPKERFSAEFPKEGPSILRIQQVVRGDSAAYFCASSPPDRLYGYTFGSGTRLTVV.

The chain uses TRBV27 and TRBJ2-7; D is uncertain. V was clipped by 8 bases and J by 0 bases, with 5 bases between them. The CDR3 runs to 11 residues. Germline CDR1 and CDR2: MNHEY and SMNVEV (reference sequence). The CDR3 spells CASGGSYEQYF. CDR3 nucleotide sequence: TGTGCCAGCGGTGGCTCCTACGAGCAGTACTTC.

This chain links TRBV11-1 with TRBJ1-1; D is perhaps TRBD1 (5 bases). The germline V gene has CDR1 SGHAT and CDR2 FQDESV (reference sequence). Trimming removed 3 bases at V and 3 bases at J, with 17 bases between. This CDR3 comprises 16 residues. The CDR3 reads CASSFLRGEGYTEAFF. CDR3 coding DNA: TGTGCCAGCAGCTTTCTGCGTGGAGAGGGGTACACTGAAGCTTTCTTT. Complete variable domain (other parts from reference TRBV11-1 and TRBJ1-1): EAEVAQSPRYKITEKSQAVAFWCDPISGHATLYWYRQILGQGPELLVQFQDESVVDDSQLPKDRFSAERLKGVDSTLKIQPAELGDSAMYLCASSFLRGEGYTEAFFGQGTRLTVV.